This T cell receptor (beta chain) originates from a study of cytomegalovirus exposure and HLA in healthy donors. Primers: 60 Vbeta forward and 13 Jbeta reverse. Here immunoSEQ multiplex PCR was the method, and the copy in TCRdb shows in-frame clones only, minus some. The sample carries 150,000 to 200,000 clones, 80% to 90% recorded once. This clonotype originated in a man between 18 and 29 years old in good health and CMV-seronegative. Sequenced input: PBMCs.

The CDR3 loop reads CASTPGGGERDSGTQYF. DNA for the CDR3: TGTGCCAGCACACCAGGGGGCGGCGAAAGAGATAGTGGAACGCAGTATTTT. The chain uses TRBV28 and TRBJ2-3, with 8 bases aligning to TRBD1. J was trimmed by 9 bases and V by 7 bases; bases with no gene match: 21. CDR1 and CDR2 from the germline V gene are MDHEN and SYDVKM. CDR3 length equals 17 residues.